Sequencing of this T cell receptor (beta chain) was carried out in a study of cytomegalovirus exposure and HLA in healthy donors. Across the study: Unique TCR beta sequences numbering some 120 million came from 150 million to 200 million T cells in an earlier analysis. Findings and caveats of the study: Likely technical artifact: a cluster of highly shared sequence variants. Reportedly, fewer N-insertions than the roughly 700-donor mean appeared in an Asian-associated ancestry cluster in a later analysis.

With respect to this clone: As yet, its antigen is unknown.

PCR was performed using 60 Vbeta and 13 Jbeta primers. This table comes from immunoSEQ multiplex PCR, and its TCRdb copy is limited to in-frame clones, with some not included. This table holds over 150,000 clones. Sequencing was done on a sample of PBMCs. This sequence originates from a boy aged 5-17 years in good health and CMV-seronegative.

The CDR3 reads CATSRDSVGLNTEAFF. The CDR3 DNA is TGTGCCACCAGCAGAGACTCGGTGGGCCTAAACACTGAAGCTTTCTTT. The V call is TRBV15, the J call TRBJ1-1; D is uncertain. The V end was cut by 0 bases, the J end by 2 bases, with 13 bases between. The CDR3 has 16 amino acids. Germline V gene data show CDR1 as LNHNV and CDR2 as YYDKDF (reference sequence). The full variable domain, its missing parts supplied by reference TRBV15 and TRBJ1-1, is DAMVIQNPRYQVTQFGKPVTLSCSQTLNHNVMYWYQQKSSQAPKLLFHYYDKDFNNEADTPDNFQSRRPNTSFCFLDIRSPGLGDTAMYLCATSRDSVGLNTEAFFGQGTRLTVV.